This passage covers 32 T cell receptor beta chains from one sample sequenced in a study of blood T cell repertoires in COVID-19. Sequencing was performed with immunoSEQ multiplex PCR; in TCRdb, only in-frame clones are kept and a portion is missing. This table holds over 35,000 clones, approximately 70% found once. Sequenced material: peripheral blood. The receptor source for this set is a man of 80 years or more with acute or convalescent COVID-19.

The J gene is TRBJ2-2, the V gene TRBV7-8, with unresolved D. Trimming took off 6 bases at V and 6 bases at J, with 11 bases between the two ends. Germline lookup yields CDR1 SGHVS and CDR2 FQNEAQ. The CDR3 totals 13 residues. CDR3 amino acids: CASRSMSAGELFF. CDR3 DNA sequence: TGTGCCAGCAGATCCATGAGTGCCGGGGAGCTGTTTTTT.

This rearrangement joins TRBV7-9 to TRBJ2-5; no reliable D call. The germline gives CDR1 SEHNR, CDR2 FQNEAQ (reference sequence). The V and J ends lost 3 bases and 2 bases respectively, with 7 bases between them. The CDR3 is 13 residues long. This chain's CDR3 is CASSFIEQETQYF. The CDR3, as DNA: TGTGCCAGCAGCTTCATAGAACAAGAGACCCAGTACTTC.

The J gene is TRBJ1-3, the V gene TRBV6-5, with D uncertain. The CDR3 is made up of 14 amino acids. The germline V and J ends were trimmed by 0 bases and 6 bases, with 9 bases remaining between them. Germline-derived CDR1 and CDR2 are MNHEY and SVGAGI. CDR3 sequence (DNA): TGTGCCAGCAGTTACTCGGGCCGAGAAAACACCATATATTTT. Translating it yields CASSYSGRENTIYF.

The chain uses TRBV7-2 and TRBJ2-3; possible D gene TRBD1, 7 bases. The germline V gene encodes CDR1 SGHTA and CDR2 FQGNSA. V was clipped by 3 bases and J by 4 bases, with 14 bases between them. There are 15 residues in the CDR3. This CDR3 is CASSLAGGKADTQYF. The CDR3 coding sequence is TGTGCCAGCAGCTTGGCAGGGGGGAAGGCAGATACGCAGTATTTT.

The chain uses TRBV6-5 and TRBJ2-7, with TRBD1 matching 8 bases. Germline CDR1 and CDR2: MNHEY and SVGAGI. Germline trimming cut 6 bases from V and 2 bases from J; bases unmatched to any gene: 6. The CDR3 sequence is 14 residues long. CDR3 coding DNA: TGTGCCAGCAGGATAGACAGGGGAGCCTACGAGCAGTACTTC. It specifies CASRIDRGAYEQYF.

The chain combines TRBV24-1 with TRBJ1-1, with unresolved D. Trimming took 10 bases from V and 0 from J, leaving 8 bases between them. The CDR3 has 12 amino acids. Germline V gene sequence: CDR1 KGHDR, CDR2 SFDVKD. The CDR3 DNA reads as TGTGCCACTAGGGAGATGAACACTGAAGCTTTCTTT. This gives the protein CATREMNTEAFF.

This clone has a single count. The chain's CDR3 is CASTEWTEAFF. The CDR3 DNA follows: TGTGCCAGCACCGAGTGGACTGAAGCTTTCTTT. The rearrangement uses TRBV6-5 and TRBJ1-1, with D unresolved. The CDR3 is 11 amino acids. V lost 7 bases, J lost 5 bases, and 8 bases lay in between. Germline V gene data show CDR1 as MNHEY and CDR2 as SVGAGI.

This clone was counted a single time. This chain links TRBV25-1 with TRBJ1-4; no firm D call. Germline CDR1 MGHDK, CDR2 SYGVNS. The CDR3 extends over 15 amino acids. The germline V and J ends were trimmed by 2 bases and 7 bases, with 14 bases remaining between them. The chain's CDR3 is CASSERGEVGEKLFF. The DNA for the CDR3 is TGTGCCAGCAGTGAACGAGGTGAGGTTGGTGAAAAACTGTTTTTT.

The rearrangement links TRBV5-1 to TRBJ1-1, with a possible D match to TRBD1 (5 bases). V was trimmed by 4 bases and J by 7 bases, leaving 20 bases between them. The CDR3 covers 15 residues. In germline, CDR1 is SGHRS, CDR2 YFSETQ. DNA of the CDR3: TGCGCCAGCAGCCTATCATCAGGGTTGGATAGTGAAGCTTTCTTT. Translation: CASSLSSGLDSEAFF.

CDR3 nucleotide sequence: TGCGCCAGCAGCCCACGGACAGGGACGAACACTGAAGCTTTCTTT. It specifies CASSPRTGTNTEAFF. This rearrangement joins TRBV5-1 to TRBJ1-1; 8 nucleotides align to TRBD1. The ends lost 4 bases at V and 1 base at J; junction bases unmatched: 6. Germline CDR1 reads SGHRS; CDR2 reads YFSETQ. The CDR3 loop spans 15 amino acids. Looking up the rest from reference TRBV5-1 and TRBJ1-1 gives the full variable domain: KAGVTQTPRYLIKTRGQQVTLSCSPISGHRSVSWYQQTPGQGLQFLFEYFSETQRNKGNFPGRFSGRQFSNSRSEMNVSTLELGDSALYLCASSPRTGTNTEAFFGQGTRLTVV.

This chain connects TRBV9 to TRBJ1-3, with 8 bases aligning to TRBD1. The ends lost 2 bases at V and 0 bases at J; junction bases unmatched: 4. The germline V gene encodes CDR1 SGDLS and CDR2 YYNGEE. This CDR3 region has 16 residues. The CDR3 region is CASSVGQGISGNTIYF. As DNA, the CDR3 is TGTGCCAGCAGCGTTGGACAGGGTATCTCTGGAAACACCATATATTTT.

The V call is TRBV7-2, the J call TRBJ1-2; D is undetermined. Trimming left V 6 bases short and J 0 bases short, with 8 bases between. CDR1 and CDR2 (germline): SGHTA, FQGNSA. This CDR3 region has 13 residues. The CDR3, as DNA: TGTGCCAGCAGTTACGACACTAACTATGGCTACACCTTC. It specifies CASSYDTNYGYTF.

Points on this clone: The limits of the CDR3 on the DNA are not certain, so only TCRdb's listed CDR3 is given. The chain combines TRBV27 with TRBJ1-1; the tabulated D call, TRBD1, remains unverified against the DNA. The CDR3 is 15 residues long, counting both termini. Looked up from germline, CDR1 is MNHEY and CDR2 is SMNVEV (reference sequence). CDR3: CASSTSTGGDTEAFF.

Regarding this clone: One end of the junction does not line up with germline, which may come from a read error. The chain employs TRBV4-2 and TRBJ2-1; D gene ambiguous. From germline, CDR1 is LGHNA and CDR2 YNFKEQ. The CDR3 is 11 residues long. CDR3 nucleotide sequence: TGTACCAGCAGCCGGGCCCCTGAACGATTCTTC. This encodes CTSSRAPERFF.

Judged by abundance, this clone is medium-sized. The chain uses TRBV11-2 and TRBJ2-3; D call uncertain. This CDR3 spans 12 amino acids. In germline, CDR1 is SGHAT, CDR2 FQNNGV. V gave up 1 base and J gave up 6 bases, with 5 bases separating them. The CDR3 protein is CASSLVSDTQYF. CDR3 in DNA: TGTGCCAGCAGCTTAGTGTCTGATACGCAGTATTTT.

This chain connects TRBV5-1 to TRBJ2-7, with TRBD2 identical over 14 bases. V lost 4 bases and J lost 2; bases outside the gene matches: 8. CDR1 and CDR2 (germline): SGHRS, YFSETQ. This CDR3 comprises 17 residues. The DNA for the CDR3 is TGCGCCAGCAGCCCAGGACTAGCGGGAGGTGTGGCCTACGAGCAGTACTTC. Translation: CASSPGLAGGVAYEQYF.

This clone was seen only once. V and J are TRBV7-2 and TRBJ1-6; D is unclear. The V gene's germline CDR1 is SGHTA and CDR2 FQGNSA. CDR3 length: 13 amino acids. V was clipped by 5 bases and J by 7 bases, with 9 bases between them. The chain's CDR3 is CASSIDSNSPLHF. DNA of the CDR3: TGTGCCAGCAGCATTGACTCGAATTCACCCCTCCACTTT.

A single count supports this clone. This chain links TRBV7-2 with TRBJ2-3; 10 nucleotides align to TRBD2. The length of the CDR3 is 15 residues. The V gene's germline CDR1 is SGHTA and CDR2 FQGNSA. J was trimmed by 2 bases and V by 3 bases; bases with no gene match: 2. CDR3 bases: TGTGCCAGCAGCTTTCTAGCGGGAGACACAGATACGCAGTATTTT. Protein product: CASSFLAGDTDTQYF.

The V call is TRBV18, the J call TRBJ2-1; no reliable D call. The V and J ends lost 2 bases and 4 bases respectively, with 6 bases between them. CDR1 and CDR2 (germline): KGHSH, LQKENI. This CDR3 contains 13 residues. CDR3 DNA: TGTGCCAGCTCACCAACGGGTTACAATGAGCAGTTCTTC. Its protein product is CASSPTGYNEQFF.

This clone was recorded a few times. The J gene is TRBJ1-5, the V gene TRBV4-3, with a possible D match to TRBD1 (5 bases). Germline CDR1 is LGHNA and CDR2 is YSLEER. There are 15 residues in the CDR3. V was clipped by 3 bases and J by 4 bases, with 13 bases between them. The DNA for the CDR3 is TGCGCCAGCAGCCAGAATGGGGGGTGGAATCAGCCCCAGCATTTT. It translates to CASSQNGGWNQPQHF.

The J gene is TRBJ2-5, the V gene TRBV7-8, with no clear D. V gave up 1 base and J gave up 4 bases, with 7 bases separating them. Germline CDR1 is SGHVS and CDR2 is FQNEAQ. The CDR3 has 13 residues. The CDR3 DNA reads TGTGCCAGCAGCTTAGGCCTAGGAGAGACCCAGTACTTC. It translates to CASSLGLGETQYF.

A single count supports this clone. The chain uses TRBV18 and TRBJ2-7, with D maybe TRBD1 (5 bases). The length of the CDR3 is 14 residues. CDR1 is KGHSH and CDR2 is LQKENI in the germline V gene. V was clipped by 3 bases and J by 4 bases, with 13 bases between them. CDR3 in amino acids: CASSPVATAYEQYF. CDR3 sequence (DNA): TGTGCCAGCTCACCGGTGGCGACAGCGTACGAGCAGTACTTC.

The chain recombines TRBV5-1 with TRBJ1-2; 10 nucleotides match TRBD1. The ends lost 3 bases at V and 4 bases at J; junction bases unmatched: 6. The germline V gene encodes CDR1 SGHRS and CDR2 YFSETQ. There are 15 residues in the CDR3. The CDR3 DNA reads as TGCGCCAGCAGCTCCTCGGGACAGGGGACCTATGGCTACACCTTC. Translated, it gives CASSSSGQGTYGYTF.

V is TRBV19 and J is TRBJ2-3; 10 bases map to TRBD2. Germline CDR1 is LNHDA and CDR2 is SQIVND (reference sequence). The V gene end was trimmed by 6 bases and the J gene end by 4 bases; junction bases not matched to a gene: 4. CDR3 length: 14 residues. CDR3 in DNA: TGTGCCAGTAGCAGCGGGGGGGCCGCAGATACGCAGTATTTT. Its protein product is CASSSGGAADTQYF.

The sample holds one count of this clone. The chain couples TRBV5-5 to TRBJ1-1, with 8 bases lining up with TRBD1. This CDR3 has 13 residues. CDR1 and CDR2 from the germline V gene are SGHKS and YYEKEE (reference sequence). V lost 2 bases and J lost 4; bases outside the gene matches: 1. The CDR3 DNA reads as TGTGCCAGCAGCTTTGGACAGGGCACTGAAGCTTTCTTT. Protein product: CASSFGQGTEAFF.

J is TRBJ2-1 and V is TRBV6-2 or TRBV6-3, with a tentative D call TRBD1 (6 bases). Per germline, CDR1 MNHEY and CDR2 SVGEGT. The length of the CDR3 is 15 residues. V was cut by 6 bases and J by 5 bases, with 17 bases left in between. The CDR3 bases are TGTGCCAGCAGCCCGAACAGGGTCAGCGACAATGAGCAGTTCTTC. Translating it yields CASSPNRVSDNEQFF.

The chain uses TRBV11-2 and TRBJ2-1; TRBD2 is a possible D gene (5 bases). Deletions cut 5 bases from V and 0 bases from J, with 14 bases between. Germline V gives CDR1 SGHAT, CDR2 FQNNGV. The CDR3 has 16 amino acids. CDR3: CASSTVGLRSYNEQFF. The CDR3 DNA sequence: TGTGCCAGCAGCACCGTAGGACTCCGCTCCTACAATGAGCAGTTCTTC.

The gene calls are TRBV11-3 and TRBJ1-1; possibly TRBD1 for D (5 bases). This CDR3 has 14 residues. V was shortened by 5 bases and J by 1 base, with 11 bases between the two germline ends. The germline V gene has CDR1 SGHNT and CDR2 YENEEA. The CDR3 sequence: CASSPTVANTEAFF. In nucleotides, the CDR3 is TGTGCCAGCAGCCCGACAGTGGCGAACACTGAAGCTTTCTTT.

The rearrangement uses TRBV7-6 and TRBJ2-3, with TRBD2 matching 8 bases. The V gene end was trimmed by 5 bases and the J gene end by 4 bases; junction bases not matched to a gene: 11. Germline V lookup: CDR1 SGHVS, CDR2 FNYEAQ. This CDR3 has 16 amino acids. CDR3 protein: CASSPPAGGGADTQYF. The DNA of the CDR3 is TGTGCCAGCAGCCCCCCGGCGGGAGGTGGGGCAGATACGCAGTATTTT.

The CDR3 reads CASSDRGGNNEQFF. CDR3 nucleotides: TGCGCCAGCAGTGATCGCGGGGGTAACAATGAGCAGTTCTTC. The chain links TRBV10-1 to TRBJ2-1; 7 positions agree with TRBD2. The germline CDR1 and CDR2 sequences are WNHNN and SYGVQD (reference sequence). The CDR3 has 14 amino acids. The V and J ends lost 3 bases and 5 bases, in that order; junction bases with no gene match: 4.

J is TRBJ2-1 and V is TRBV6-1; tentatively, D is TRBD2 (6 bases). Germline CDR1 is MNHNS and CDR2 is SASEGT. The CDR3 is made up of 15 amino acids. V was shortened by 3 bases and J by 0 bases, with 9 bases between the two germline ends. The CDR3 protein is CASSDSGSSYNEQFF. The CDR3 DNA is TGTGCCAGCAGTGATAGCGGAAGCTCCTACAATGAGCAGTTCTTC.

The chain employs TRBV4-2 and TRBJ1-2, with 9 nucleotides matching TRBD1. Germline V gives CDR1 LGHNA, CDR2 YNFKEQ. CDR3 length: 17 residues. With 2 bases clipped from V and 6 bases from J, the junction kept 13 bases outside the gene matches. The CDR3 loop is CASSQPSRRDREDGYTF. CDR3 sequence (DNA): TGTGCCAGCAGCCAACCCTCCAGGCGGGACAGGGAGGATGGCTACACCTTC.